This entry is about one T cell receptor beta chain. Authors' processing steps: Researchers report that nucleated cell counts were estimated from reference gene primer amplification. This table comes from immunoSEQ multiplex PCR, and its TCRdb copy is limited to in-frame clones, with some not included. From that table come the V and J calls and clone size; the DNA was used to work out D and trimming. The table includes approximately 74,000 clones, around four fifths detected once. This record comes from a study of blood T cell repertoires in COVID-19. Study-wide background: The origin of the acute and convalescent COVID-19 samples was the United States, Italy and Spain. T cells, B-cell-depleted T cells, or PBMCs supplied cDNA or gDNA.

V lost 0 bases to trimming and J lost 7 bases, with 7 bases between them. The CDR3 is made up of 13 amino acids. The germline CDR1 and CDR2 sequences are SGDLS and YYNGEE. The sample consisted of peripheral blood. The receptor comes from a man aged 65-85 years with acute or convalescent COVID-19. The chain is built from TRBV9 and TRBJ2-2; D unresolved. The DNA of the CDR3 is TGTGCCAGCAGCGTAGGTCGCGGCGGGGAGCTGTTTTTT. Residues: CASSVGRGGELFF. The entire variable domain, with the rest obtained from reference TRBV9 and TRBJ2-2, is as follows: DSGVTQTPKHLITATGQRVTLRCSPRSGDLSVYWYQQSLDQGLQFLIQYYNGEERAKGNILERFSAQQFPDLHSELNLSSLELGDSALYFCASSVGRGGELFFGEGSRLTVL.